These 23 T cell receptor beta chains came from one sample sequenced in a study of sequential checkpoint blockade in melanoma. TCRdb's copy holds only in-frame clones and misses some; the assay was immunoSEQ multiplex PCR. The table records 20,000 to 25,000 clones, about four fifths of them present only once. The treatment is: randomized to nivolumab then ipilimumab (arm A) or the reverse (arm B). Specimen: CD8+ T cells sorted from blood (inferred from file names), collected from a patient given nivolumab and ipilimumab in sequence. These receptors were taken from a human donor with melanoma.

V and J are TRBV27 and TRBJ2-2; tentatively, D is TRBD2 (5 bases). The V and J ends lost 2 bases and 2 bases respectively, with 9 bases between them. The CDR3 length is 15 residues. In germline, CDR1 is MNHEY, CDR2 SMNVEV (reference sequence). The CDR3, as DNA: TGTGCCAGCAGTTTACTTGCGGGTAACACCGGGGAGCTGTTTTTT. Its translation is CASSLLAGNTGELFF.

CDR3 amino acids: CASSQGLAGVIQETQYF. Here the CDR3 DNA reads TGTGCCAGCAGCCAGGGACTAGCGGGAGTTATACAAGAGACCCAGTACTTC. The rearrangement uses TRBV7-2 and TRBJ2-5, with 14 bases lining up with TRBD2. This CDR3 is 17 amino acids long. The V and J ends lost 5 bases and 2 bases, in that order; junction bases with no gene match: 7. The germline CDR1 and CDR2 sequences are SGHTA and FQGNSA.

As DNA, the CDR3 is TGTGCCAGTAGTACAACCGGGGAGCTGTTTTTT. This sequence encodes CASSTTGELFF. The chain recombines TRBV19 with TRBJ2-2; D gene ambiguous. The germline V and J ends were trimmed by 4 bases and 5 bases, with 2 bases remaining between them. In germline, CDR1 is LNHDA, CDR2 SQIVND (reference sequence). There are 11 residues in the CDR3. The full variable domain, rest sourced from reference TRBV19 and TRBJ2-2, is DGGITQSPKYLFRKEGQNVTLSCEQNLNHDAMYWYRQDPGQGLRLIYYSQIVNDFQKGDIAEGYSVSREKKESFPLTVTSAQKNPTAFYLCASSTTGELFFGEGSRLTVL.

This clone has just a few counts. The likely explanation is a read error, given a far larger clone one base away. The V gene is TRBV11-3, the J gene TRBJ2-7, with D possibly matching TRBD2 (6 bases). Germline CDR1 and CDR2: SGHNT and YENEEA. The CDR3 extends over 14 amino acids. The V gene lost 3 bases and the J gene lost 5 bases, with 14 bases spanning the gap. CDR3 loop: CASSLGGVRDEQYF. Here the CDR3 DNA reads TGTGCCAGCAGCTTGGGCGGGGTCAGGGACGAGCAGTACTTC.

In DNA, the CDR3 is TGTGCCAGTAGCCCCCCTCTTCTAGCGGGAGGGAACTACGAGCAGTACTTC. As protein: CASSPPLLAGGNYEQYF. This sequence joins TRBV19 and TRBJ2-7; 12 nucleotides agree with TRBD2. Germline loops: CDR1 LNHDA, CDR2 SQIVND (reference sequence). This CDR3 has 17 amino acids. The V and J ends lost 6 bases and 3 bases, in that order; junction bases with no gene match: 12.

The gene calls are TRBV7-9 and TRBJ2-7; 10 bases line up with TRBD1. J lost 8 bases, V lost 0 bases, and 7 bases had no gene match. CDR3 length: 15 amino acids. Germline CDR1 SEHNR, CDR2 FQNEAQ (reference sequence). CDR3 coding DNA: TGTGCCAGCAGCTTAGCGACAGGGGGCGGGAACCAGCAGTACTTC. Translated: CASSLATGGGNQQYF.

This clone came up a few times. The V and J genes are TRBV2 and TRBJ2-1, with D uncertain. Trimming took off 7 bases at V and 4 bases at J, with 5 bases between the two ends. The CDR3 totals 11 residues. CDR1 and CDR2 from the germline V gene are SNHLY and FYNNEI. In nucleotides, the CDR3 is TGTGCCAGCAACGGTTACAATGAGCAGTTCTTC. It encodes CASNGYNEQFF.

The chain links TRBV18 to TRBJ1-4; 10 positions agree with TRBD1. Per the germline V gene, CDR1 is KGHSH and CDR2 is LQKENI. CDR3 size: 18 residues. The V gene end was trimmed by 0 bases and the J gene end by 5 bases; junction bases not matched to a gene: 9. The chain's CDR3 is CASSPPFGTGAENEKLFF. The CDR3 nucleotides are TGTGCCAGCTCACCACCTTTCGGGACAGGGGCTGAGAATGAAAAACTGTTTTTT.

The rearrangement uses TRBV15 and TRBJ2-2; 10 bases align to TRBD1. V lost 3 bases, J lost 4 bases, and 2 bases stayed unmatched. Germline V gene sequence: CDR1 LNHNV, CDR2 YYDKDF (reference sequence). The CDR3 has 15 amino acids. The CDR3 region is CATSRDRGSTGELFF. CDR3 bases: TGTGCCACCAGCAGGGACAGGGGGTCCACCGGGGAGCTGTTTTTT.

The chain recombines TRBV28 with TRBJ1-1; D is unclear. V was shortened by 1 base and J by 8 bases, with 8 bases between the two germline ends. Germline lookup yields CDR1 MDHEN and CDR2 SYDVKM. This CDR3 spans 12 amino acids. The CDR3 DNA reads TGTGCCAGCAGTTTATATGAGGTCGAAGCTTTCTTT. This codes for CASSLYEVEAFF.

The CDR3 is CASSQTTGWRQTQYF. The CDR3 nucleotides read TGTGCCAGCAGCCAGACGACAGGGTGGAGGCAGACCCAGTACTTC. The genes are TRBV14 and TRBJ2-5; 7 nucleotides agree with TRBD1. Germline-derived CDR1 and CDR2 are SGHDN and FVKESK. The V gene end was trimmed by 3 bases and the J gene end by 6 bases; junction bases not matched to a gene: 10. The CDR3 length is 15 residues.

The chain is built from TRBV4-3 and TRBJ2-7; possibly TRBD2 for D (5 bases). The CDR3 consists of 14 residues. Per germline, CDR1 LGHNA and CDR2 YSLEER. V shed 4 bases and J shed 4 bases, with 14 bases lying between them. In DNA, the CDR3 is TGCGCCAGCAGCCCACTAGTCTTTGGTTACGAGCAGTACTTC. Its translation: CASSPLVFGYEQYF.

The chain couples TRBV9 to TRBJ2-3; 8 bases are shared with TRBD2. The germline V gene encodes CDR1 SGDLS and CDR2 YYNGEE. Trimming took 0 bases from V and 2 from J; bases not matched to a gene: 5. This CDR3 comprises 16 residues. The CDR3 sequence is CASSVVSGSLTDTQYF. Here the CDR3 DNA reads TGTGCCAGCAGCGTAGTAAGCGGGAGCCTCACAGATACGCAGTATTTT.

This clone is labeled as medium-sized. The chain has TRBV7-2 and TRBJ1-5; 9 nucleotides match TRBD1. The CDR3 covers 15 residues. The junction had 10 bases not matched to a gene; V was cut back by 6 bases and J by 7 bases. Germline-derived CDR1 and CDR2 are SGHTA and FQGNSA. This CDR3 reads CASSHDRGWEQPQHF. As DNA, the CDR3 is TGTGCCAGCAGTCATGACAGGGGGTGGGAACAGCCCCAGCATTTT.

The rearrangement uses TRBV7-8 and TRBJ1-5; 7 positions agree with TRBD1. The CDR3 is 12 amino acids. Trimming removed 5 bases from V and 12 bases from J; junction bases left unmatched: 7. Germline loops: CDR1 SGHVS, CDR2 FQNEAQ. The CDR3 DNA reads TGTGCCAGCAGCCCTTACAGGGGTAACCAGCATTTT. Translated, it gives CASSPYRGNQHF.

This chain joins TRBV30 and TRBJ1-5, with a possible D match to TRBD1 (5 bases). The germline CDR1 and CDR2 sequences are GTSNPN and SVGIG (reference sequence). The CDR3 length is 15 residues. V lost 3 bases to trimming and J lost 2 bases, with 14 bases between them. The CDR3 DNA reads TGTGCCTGGAGCGAAGGGGTGACGGGCAATCAGCCCCAGCATTTT. The encoded protein is CAWSEGVTGNQPQHF.

This clone was seen once. The chain is built from TRBV2 and TRBJ2-5, with 7 bases identical to TRBD1. Germline CDR1 is SNHLY and CDR2 is FYNNEI. Unmatched junction bases numbered 5, after V lost 6 bases and J lost 1 base. The CDR3 is made up of 14 amino acids. CDR3 residues: CASRFDRVQETQYF. The CDR3 coding sequence is TGTGCCAGCAGGTTCGACAGGGTCCAAGAGACCCAGTACTTC.

The chain couples TRBV7-6 to TRBJ2-2; D might be TRBD1 (6 bases). Germline CDR1 is SGHVS and CDR2 is FNYEAQ. The CDR3 consists of 13 residues. Trimming removed 8 bases at V and 3 bases at J, with 10 bases between. CDR3 residues: CASGGMDTGELFF. The CDR3 nucleotides are TGTGCCAGCGGGGGCATGGACACCGGGGAGCTGTTTTTT. The variable domain in full, with the rest retrieved from reference TRBV7-6 and TRBJ2-2, is GAGVSQSPRYKVTKRGQDVALRCDPISGHVSLYWYRQALGQGPEFLTYFNYEAQQDKSGLPNDRFSAERPEGSISTLTIQRTEQRDSAMYRCASGGMDTGELFFGEGSRLTVL.

The genes are TRBV6-5 and TRBJ2-3, with 7 bases lining up with TRBD1. The CDR3 sequence is 15 residues long. The germline V gene has CDR1 MNHEY and CDR2 SVGAGI. V was clipped by 2 bases and J by 4 bases; unmatched bases: 6. CDR3 coding DNA: TGTGCCAGCAGTTACGGGACAGCGAGGGCAGATACGCAGTATTTT. Encoded protein: CASSYGTARADTQYF.

This clone has a handful of counts. The chain is built from TRBV29-1 and TRBJ2-3, with 12 nucleotides matching TRBD2. Germline loops: CDR1 SQVTM, CDR2 ANQGSEA. V was pared by 0 bases and J by 2 bases, with 9 bases of the junction left unmatched. The CDR3 runs to 18 residues. The CDR3 is CSVEDPVRTSGITDTQYF. The CDR3 coding sequence is TGCAGCGTTGAAGATCCGGTAAGGACTAGCGGGATCACAGATACGCAGTATTTT.

The chain combines TRBV7-2 with TRBJ2-1; D is possibly TRBD1 (6 bases). V dropped 5 bases and J dropped 5 bases, with 13 bases sitting between them. Germline loops: CDR1 SGHTA, CDR2 FQGNSA. The CDR3 sequence is 14 residues long. The CDR3, as DNA: TGTGCCAGCAGCCCAACAGGGTCGCACAATGAGCAGTTCTTC. Translating gives CASSPTGSHNEQFF.

This chain uses TRBV28 with TRBJ2-1; TRBD2 might be the D (6 bases). The CDR3 has 16 amino acids. Trimming shortened V by 8 bases and J by 3 bases, and 20 bases separated the two germline ends. Looked up from germline, CDR1 is MDHEN and CDR2 is SYDVKM. CDR3 nucleotides: TGTGCCAGCCTCGACGGGGGACGGGGCTTCTACAATGAGCAGTTCTTC. It is translated as CASLDGGRGFYNEQFF.

The chain combines TRBV12-5 with TRBJ2-3; tentatively, D is TRBD1 (5 bases). Looked up from germline, CDR1 is LGHNT and CDR2 is FRNRAP. V lost 7 bases to trimming and J lost 4 bases, with 18 bases between them. CDR3 length: 15 amino acids. CDR3 region: CASARTEGVSDTQYF. CDR3 nucleotide sequence: TGTGCTAGTGCCCGAACGGAAGGGGTCTCAGATACGCAGTATTTT. The entire variable domain, with the rest obtained from reference TRBV12-5 and TRBJ2-3, is as follows: DARVTQTPRHKVTEMGQEVTMRCQPILGHNTVFWYRQTMMQGLELLAYFRNRAPLDDSGMPKDRFSAEMPDATLATLKIQPSEPRDSAVYFCASARTEGVSDTQYFGPGTRLTVL.